One sample yielded the 27 T cell receptor beta chains listed below, sequenced in a study of cytomegalovirus exposure and HLA in healthy donors. Primers for the PCR totalled 60 Vbeta and 13 Jbeta. The protocol was immunoSEQ multiplex PCR, while the TCRdb copy is restricted to in-frame clones and leaves out a portion. This table has 300,000 or so clones, about 83% appearing once. Sequenced material: PBMCs. The receptors here all came from a woman aged 40-49 years in good health and CMV-seropositive.

This chain joins TRBV29-1 and TRBJ2-7; D possibly corresponds to TRBD1 (6 bases). The germline gives CDR1 SQVTM, CDR2 ANQGSEA. CDR3 length: 12 amino acids. Trimming removed 6 bases at V and 7 bases at J, with 16 bases between. CDR3 loop: CSVPQGSGEQYF. The DNA of the CDR3 is TGCAGCGTGCCACAGGGTTCGGGTGAGCAGTACTTC.

The V call is TRBV5-8, the J call TRBJ1-2, with D possibly matching TRBD1 (5 bases). The CDR3 sequence is 18 residues long. V dropped 0 bases and J dropped 1 base, with 19 bases sitting between them. CDR1 and CDR2 from the germline V gene are SGHTS and YDEGEE. CDR3: CASSLGYMRQPLNYGYTF. Written as DNA, the CDR3 is TGTGCCAGCAGCTTGGGATATATGAGACAGCCCCTTAACTATGGCTACACCTTC.

J is TRBJ1-3 and V is TRBV30, with 7 bases fitting TRBD1. V lost 4 bases to trimming and J lost 0 bases; unmatched junction nucleotides: 9. This CDR3 has 16 residues. Germline CDR1 is GTSNPN and CDR2 is SVGIG (reference sequence). CDR3 DNA sequence: TGTGCCTGGATTCCGCGGACAGGCTACTCTGGAAACACCATATATTTT. Its protein product is CAWIPRTGYSGNTIYF.

The V and J genes are TRBV19 and TRBJ1-6; D is possibly TRBD1 (5 bases). CDR1 and CDR2 from the germline V gene are LNHDA and SQIVND (reference sequence). The CDR3 spans 18 residues. V was trimmed by 1 base and J by 4 bases, leaving 17 bases between them. The CDR3 protein is CASSIGGGTSRYNSPLHF. DNA of the CDR3: TGTGCCAGTAGTATAGGCGGCGGGACTTCGAGATATAATTCACCCCTCCACTTT.

V gene TRBV19 combines with J gene TRBJ1-2, with 7 bases identical to TRBD1. Trimming cost V 7 bases and J 8 bases; bases outside gene matches: 13. CDR1 and CDR2 (germline): LNHDA, SQIVND (reference sequence). The CDR3 contains 14 residues. CDR3 in amino acids: CASNPGQSHRGYTF. CDR3 in DNA: TGTGCCAGTAATCCGGGACAGTCGCATCGGGGCTACACCTTC.

This clone was seen only once. This chain uses TRBV7-2 with TRBJ2-1; a weak D match, TRBD2 (6 bases). Trimming removed 1 base from V and 5 bases from J, with 12 bases in between. The CDR3 length is 15 residues. CDR1 and CDR2 (germline): SGHTA, FQGNSA. CDR3 sequence: CASSLEGSGHNEQFF. CDR3 DNA sequence: TGTGCCAGCAGCTTAGAAGGTAGCGGACACAATGAGCAGTTCTTC. Combining the CDR3 with reference TRBV7-2 and TRBJ2-1 gives the whole variable domain GAGVSQSPSNKVTEKGKDVELRCDPISGHTALYWYRQSLGQGLEFLIYFQGNSAPDKSGLPSDRFSAERTGGSVSTLTIQRTQQEDSAVYLCASSLEGSGHNEQFFGPGTRLTVL.

The chain couples TRBV28 to TRBJ1-5; 9 positions match TRBD1. V lost 5 bases to trimming and J lost 2 bases; unmatched junction nucleotides: 4. Germline V lookup: CDR1 MDHEN, CDR2 SYDVKM. This CDR3 is built from 15 residues. This chain's CDR3 is CASSPQGAGNQPQHF. The CDR3 nucleotides read TGTGCCAGCAGTCCACAGGGGGCCGGCAATCAGCCCCAGCATTTT.

This chain's CDR3 is CASSLGDRVQPQHF. CDR3 coding DNA: TGTGCCAGCAGTTTAGGTGACAGGGTTCAGCCCCAGCATTTT. The rearrangement joins TRBV28 to TRBJ1-5; 7 nucleotides line up with TRBD1. Germline CDR1 MDHEN, CDR2 SYDVKM. This CDR3 is 14 amino acids long. The V gene end was trimmed by 2 bases and the J gene end by 6 bases; junction bases not matched to a gene: 4.

The J gene is TRBJ2-1, the V gene TRBV4-1, with TRBD2 matching over 13 bases. Germline loops: CDR1 MGHRA, CDR2 YSYEKL. The CDR3 runs 19 residues. The junction had 8 bases not matched to a gene; V was cut back by 2 bases and J by 1 base. For the CDR3, the DNA is TGCGCCAGCAGCCAACACGGACTAGCGGGAGCCGGTTCCTACAATGAGCAGTTCTTC. Its protein is CASSQHGLAGAGSYNEQFF.

This chain uses TRBV21-1 with TRBJ2-2; the D call in the table, TRBD1, was not verified against the DNA. TRBV21-1 is a pseudogene segment. The CDR3 length is 15 residues. CDR3 nucleotides: TGTGCCAGCAGCAAAGGGCAGGGTTTTCCCGGGGAGCTGTTTTTT. It yields the protein CASSKGQGFPGELFF.

The V and J genes are TRBV27 and TRBJ2-7; D gene unclear. The CDR3 spans 14 residues. The V end was cut by 3 bases, the J end by 4 bases, with 13 bases between. The V gene's germline CDR1 is MNHEY and CDR2 SMNVEV (reference sequence). CDR3 bases: TGTGCCAGCAGTTTTAACGGGTTGGGTTACGAGCAGTACTTC. This encodes CASSFNGLGYEQYF.

The chain is built from TRBV6-5 and TRBJ2-1, with no clear D. V was cut by 6 bases and J by 8 bases, with 17 bases left in between. The CDR3 totals 14 residues. The germline V gene has CDR1 MNHEY and CDR2 SVGAGI. The CDR3 sequence: CASSPLKAHDEQFF. The CDR3 nucleotides read TGTGCCAGCAGCCCCCTTAAAGCCCACGATGAGCAGTTCTTC.

This clone was seen once. This sequence joins TRBV28 and TRBJ2-7; D gene uncertain. The CDR3 extends over 14 amino acids. Germline V lookup: CDR1 MDHEN, CDR2 SYDVKM. Trimming left V 8 bases short and J 5 bases short, with 19 bases between. For the CDR3, the DNA is TGTGCCAGCGTCCCGGCCCACCTTGGAGACGAGCAGTACTTC. This encodes CASVPAHLGDEQYF. The variable domain in full, with the rest retrieved from reference TRBV28 and TRBJ2-7, is DVKVTQSSRYLVKRTGEKVFLECVQDMDHENMFWYRQDPGLGLRLIYFSYDVKMKEKGDIPEGYSVSREKKERFSLILESASTNQTSMYLCASVPAHLGDEQYFGPGTRLTVT.

The rearrangement joins TRBV28 to TRBJ2-7; 7 positions match TRBD1. The germline gives CDR1 MDHEN, CDR2 SYDVKM. The CDR3 loop spans 14 amino acids. V was clipped by 3 bases and J by 2 bases; unmatched bases: 4. The CDR3 sequence: CASSFFQGAYEQYF. The CDR3 nucleotides read TGTGCCAGCAGTTTTTTCCAGGGGGCCTACGAGCAGTACTTC.

The CDR3 coding sequence is TGTGCCATCAGTGCCACCGGGTCAGGAGGTGAGCAGTTCTTC. It translates to CAISATGSGGEQFF. The chain has TRBV10-3 and TRBJ2-1; D is possibly TRBD2 (5 bases). The CDR3 extends over 14 amino acids. V shed 4 bases and J shed 9 bases, with 16 bases lying between them. The germline V gene has CDR1 ENHRY and CDR2 SYGVKD.

V is TRBV28 and J is TRBJ1-5, with TRBD1 identical over 9 bases. This CDR3 has 15 amino acids. Germline CDR1 reads MDHEN; CDR2 reads SYDVKM. V trimming: 5 bases; J trimming: 3 bases; junction bases outside the gene matches: 5. The CDR3 DNA reads as TGTGCCAGCAGTCCCGGACAGGGGAACAATCAGCCCCAGCATTTT. Its translation: CASSPGQGNNQPQHF.

This clone was seen just once. The chain uses TRBV28 and TRBJ2-7, with TRBD2 as a possible D gene (5 bases). CDR1 is MDHEN, CDR2 SYDVKM, per germline. The CDR3 is 11 amino acids. The V gene lost 3 bases and the J gene lost 5 bases, with 5 bases spanning the gap. CDR3 loop: CASSFGDEQYF. The CDR3 nucleotides read TGTGCCAGCAGTTTCGGGGACGAGCAGTACTTC.

The chain links TRBV4-2 to TRBJ1-1, with 8 bases identical to TRBD1. Germline V CDR1 and CDR2: LGHNA, YNFKEQ. Losses at the gene ends were 1 base for V and 0 bases for J; bases not matched to a gene: 7. The CDR3 runs to 17 residues. The CDR3 region has the DNA TGTGCCAGCAGCCAAGCTCCGGGGACAGGCATGAACACTGAAGCTTTCTTT. Residues: CASSQAPGTGMNTEAFF.

The chain joins TRBV28 to TRBJ1-4, with 8 bases identical to TRBD1. Germline-derived CDR1 and CDR2 are MDHEN and SYDVKM. CDR3 length: 14 amino acids. Trimming removed 8 bases from V and 6 bases from J; junction bases left unmatched: 8. The CDR3, as DNA: TGTGCCAGCGGGGAGACAGGGGCATATGAAAAACTGTTTTTT. Translating gives CASGETGAYEKLFF.

The V gene is TRBV9, the J gene TRBJ2-1; 7 bases match TRBD1. Looked up from germline, CDR1 is SGDLS and CDR2 is YYNGEE. The CDR3 totals 16 residues. After removal of 4 bases from V and 0 bases from J, the junction contained 7 bases not matched to a gene. CDR3 loop: CASSFGGQSSYNEQFF. The CDR3 nucleotides are TGTGCCAGCAGCTTTGGGGGACAGAGCTCCTACAATGAGCAGTTCTTC.

The V gene is TRBV30, the J gene TRBJ2-5; a weak D match, TRBD1 (6 bases). Germline CDR1 reads GTSNPN; CDR2 reads SVGIG (reference sequence). The CDR3 consists of 14 residues. V was cut by 3 bases and J by 5 bases, with 16 bases left in between. The chain's CDR3 is CAWRPQGRTETQYF. CDR3 nucleotides: TGTGCCTGGAGGCCTCAGGGGCGCACCGAGACCCAGTACTTC.

In its sample, this clone was seen once. This chain connects TRBV6-5 to TRBJ2-3, with 9 bases that match TRBD2. The V gene's germline CDR1 is MNHEY and CDR2 SVGAGI. Losses at the gene ends were 2 bases for V and 2 bases for J; bases not matched to a gene: 2. The CDR3 covers 15 residues. The CDR3 DNA follows: TGTGCCAGCAGTTACAGCGGGGGGACCACAGATACGCAGTATTTT. Its protein product is CASSYSGGTTDTQYF.

This clone was detected only a few times. The chain employs TRBV28 and TRBJ2-7; TRBD2 aligns across 15 bases. V trimming: 2 bases; J trimming: 1 base; junction bases outside the gene matches: 15. CDR3 length equals 21 residues. The germline V gene has CDR1 MDHEN and CDR2 SYDVKM. The CDR3, as DNA: TGTGCCAGCAGTTTACCCATCATGGGCGGGACTAGCGGGAGGCTATCCTACGAGCAGTACTTC. It encodes CASSLPIMGGTSGRLSYEQYF.

As to this clone: This sample also contains other DNA sequences that code for the same CDR3. The chain recombines TRBV25-1 with TRBJ2-5, with D possibly being TRBD2 (5 bases). The germline CDR1 and CDR2 sequences are MGHDK and SYGVNS. V lost 6 bases and J 2 bases, leaving 7 bases between the germline ends. The CDR3 is made up of 12 amino acids. The chain's CDR3 is CASSRGQETQYF. Here the CDR3 DNA reads TGTGCCAGCAGCCGGGGACAAGAGACCCAGTACTTC.

The chain has TRBV19 and TRBJ2-3, with 8 bases lining up with TRBD1. Unmatched junction bases numbered 1, after V lost 5 bases and J lost 3 bases. CDR3 length equals 13 residues. Looked up from germline, CDR1 is LNHDA and CDR2 is SQIVND (reference sequence). The CDR3, as DNA: TGTGCCAGTAGTTACAGGGGGACAGATACGCAGTATTTT. Its protein is CASSYRGTDTQYF.

J is TRBJ1-5 and V is TRBV6-1; 8 bases fit TRBD1. Trimming cost V 4 bases and J 1 base; bases outside gene matches: 15. The CDR3 sequence is 19 residues long. CDR1 is MNHNS and CDR2 is SASEGT in the germline V gene. The CDR3 sequence: CASSVGPGRGPLSNQPQHF. Here the CDR3 DNA reads TGTGCCAGCAGTGTCGGCCCCGGCAGGGGGCCTTTAAGCAATCAGCCCCAGCATTTT.

V usage is TRBV4-1 and J usage is TRBJ1-5, with D perhaps matching TRBD1 (6 bases). Germline loops: CDR1 MGHRA, CDR2 YSYEKL. Deletions cut 0 bases from V and 5 bases from J, with 11 bases between. The CDR3 has 15 amino acids. DNA of the CDR3: TGCGCCAGCAGCCAAGAAGGGACACCCGATCAGCCCCAGCATTTT. This encodes CASSQEGTPDQPQHF.